This T cell receptor beta chain was captured by sequencing in a study of human T cells and chemical hapten exposure. For the study at large: Per-sample TCR yield variation was attributed mainly to small pooled library volume differences.

Trimming stripped 3 bases from V and 8 bases from J, with 13 bases between. The CDR3 loop spans 13 amino acids. Time point here: pre-sensitization, week 0. Treatment in this sample: therapeutic diphenylcyclopropenone sensitization with weekly scalp DPC. Findings of the study overall: TCRs above 1 in 1000 frequency did not change with DPC sensitization. The donor cohort had alopecia, so its immune response may not match that of healthy people.

Within the library, unique molecular identifiers were attached to each individual cDNA molecule. Via MiXCR, TCRdb re-called the RACE reads, giving one row per CDR3 protein. This sample has some 90,000 distinct CDR3 sequences, with around 8.8% found just once. There are a few counts of this clonotype. The antigen remains unidentified. The specimen comprised whole blood, sampled in connection with sensitization to the hapten diphenylcyclopropenone (DPC). The V and J genes are TRBV12-3 or TRBV12-4 and TRBJ1-2, with D tentatively TRBD1 (5 bases). This TCR was sampled from a man in his forties with alopecia areata. Some clones in this sample may be carry-over from other donors' samples. As DNA, the CDR3 is TGTGCCAGCAGTTTCATAGGGACTATGGGCTACACCTTC. Encoded protein: CASSFIGTMGYTF.